The T cell receptor (beta chain) under discussion was sequenced for a study of blood T cell repertoires in COVID-19. About the research overall: Whether acute or convalescent, the COVID-19 samples came from the United States, Italy and Spain. T cells, B-cell-depleted T cells, or PBMCs provided the cDNA or gDNA that served as material.

Authors' methods: Reference gene primers were amplified, and this amplification served to estimate nucleated cell counts. TCRdb's table, derived via immunoSEQ multiplex PCR, lists solely in-frame clones and lacks some. V, J and clone size are those of that table, while D and trimming were read from the DNA. The table has approximately 110,000 clones, 86% seen once. The CDR3 loop spans 15 amino acids. Germline V gives CDR1 LGHNA, CDR2 YNFKEQ. With 0 bases removed from V and 4 bases from J, the gap between germline ends came to 13 bases. The chain has TRBV4-2 and TRBJ2-7, with D tentatively TRBD1 (6 bases). The sequence derives from a man between 40 and 49 years old with acute or convalescent COVID-19. Specimen: peripheral blood. The CDR3 is CASSQDGQRSYEQYF. As DNA, the CDR3 is TGTGCCAGCAGCCAAGACGGACAGAGGTCTTACGAGCAGTACTTC.